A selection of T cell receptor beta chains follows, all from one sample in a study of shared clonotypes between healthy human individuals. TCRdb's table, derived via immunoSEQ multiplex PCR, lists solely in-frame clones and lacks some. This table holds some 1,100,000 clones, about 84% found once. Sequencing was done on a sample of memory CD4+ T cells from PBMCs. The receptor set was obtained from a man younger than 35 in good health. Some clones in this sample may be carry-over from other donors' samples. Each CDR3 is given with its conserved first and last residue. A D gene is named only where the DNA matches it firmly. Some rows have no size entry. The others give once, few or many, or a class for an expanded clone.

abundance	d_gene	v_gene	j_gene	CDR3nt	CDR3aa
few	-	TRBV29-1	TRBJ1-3	TGCAGCGTCATTACTGACCCAAACTCTGGAAACACCATATATTTT	CSVITDPNSGNTIYF
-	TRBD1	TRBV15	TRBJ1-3	TGTGCCACCAGCAGAGCCGGGACAGGCTACTCTGGAAACACCATATATTTT	CATSRAGTGYSGNTIYF
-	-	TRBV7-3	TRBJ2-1	TGTGCCAGCAGCTTAGGGCAGACTAGTGAGCAGTTCTTC	CASSLGQTSEQFF
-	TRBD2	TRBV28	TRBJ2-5	TGTGCCAGCACTCGACTAGCGGGAGTAGAGACCCAGTACTTC	CASTRLAGVETQYF
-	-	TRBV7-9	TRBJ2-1	TGTGCCAGCAGCCCTGGACAGTTCAATGAGCAGTTCTTC	CASSPGQFNEQFF
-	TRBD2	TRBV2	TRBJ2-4	TGTGCCAGCAGCCGGACCGGCGGTAGCGGGAGGTTGGAAAACATTCAGTACTTC	CASSRTGGSGRLENIQYF
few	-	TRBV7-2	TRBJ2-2	TGTGCCAGCACCCCTCTCGGGGGGGAGCTGTTTTTT	CASTPLGGELFF
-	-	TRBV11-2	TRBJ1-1	TGTGCCAGCAGCTTAAGAAGGGGAGGAAACACTGAAGCTTTCTTT	CASSLRRGGNTEAFF
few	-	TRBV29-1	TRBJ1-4	TGCAGCGCCCGCGCTGTAAATGAAAAACTGTTTTTT	CSARAVNEKLFF
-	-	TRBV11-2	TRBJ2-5	TGTGCCAGCAGCTCCCCTCGATTGGGAGAGACCCAGTACTTC	CASSSPRLGETQYF
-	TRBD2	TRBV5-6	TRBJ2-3	TGTGCCAGCAGCGCCCTAGCGGGTACGCCCAGGGATACGCAGTATTTT	CASSALAGTPRDTQYF
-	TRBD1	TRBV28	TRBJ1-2	TGTGCCAGCAGTTTATGGGGGGACAGGACCTCCTATGGCTACACCTTC	CASSLWGDRTSYGYTF
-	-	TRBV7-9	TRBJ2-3	TGTGCCAGCAGCTTCGCTCCCCGGGATTATGCAGATACGCAGTATTTT	CASSFAPRDYADTQYF
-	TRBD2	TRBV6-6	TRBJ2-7	TGTGCCAGCAGTTACGGGACTAGCGGGAGAGGGGAGCAGTACTTC	CASSYGTSGRGEQYF
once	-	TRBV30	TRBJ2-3	TGTGCCTGGAGTACTGACGGTGGCACAGATACGCAGTATTTT	CAWSTDGGTDTQYF
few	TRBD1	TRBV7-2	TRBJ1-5	TGTGCCAGCAGCTGGGACAGGGGGCAGCCCCAGCATTTT	CASSWDRGQPQHF
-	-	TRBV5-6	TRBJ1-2	TGTGCCAGCAGCTGGTCCGAGGCCTATGGCTACACCTTC	CASSWSEAYGYTF
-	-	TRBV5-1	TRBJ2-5	TGCGCCAGCAGCTGGACTGGAAGTGACGAGACCCAGTACTTC	CASSWTGSDETQYF
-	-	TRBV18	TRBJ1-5	TGTGCCAGCTCCCTTAACGACAGAAATCAGCCCCAGCATTTT	CASSLNDRNQPQHF
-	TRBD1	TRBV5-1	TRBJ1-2	TGCGCCAGCAGCTCAACCGGGACAGGGGATGACTATGGCTACACCTTC	CASSSTGTGDDYGYTF
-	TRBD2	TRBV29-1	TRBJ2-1	TGCAGCGTTGAATTAGCGGGAGTGATTGAGCAGTTCTTC	CSVELAGVIEQFF
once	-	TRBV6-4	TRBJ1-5	TGTGCCAGCAGTGACGGACCACGCCCTATTCATAGCAATCAGCCCCAGCATTTT	CASSDGPRPIHSNQPQHF
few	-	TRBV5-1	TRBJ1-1	TGCGCCAGCAGCTTTCAGGTGGGCACTGAAGCTTTCTTT	CASSFQVGTEAFF
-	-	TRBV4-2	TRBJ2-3	TGTGCCAGCAGCCACCCCGGACAAGGGGCGCAGTATTTT	CASSHPGQGAQYF
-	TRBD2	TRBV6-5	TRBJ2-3	TGTGCCAGCAAAAGCGCGGGGGGCACAGATACGCAGTATTTT	CASKSAGGTDTQYF
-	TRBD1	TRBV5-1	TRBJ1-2	TGCGCCAGCAGCTCGACAGGGGGCGCAGGCTATGGCTACACCTTC	CASSSTGGAGYGYTF
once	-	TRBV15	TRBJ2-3	TGTGCCACCAGCAGAGATCCGGGAGATACGCAGTATTTT	CATSRDPGDTQYF
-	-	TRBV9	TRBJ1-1	TGTGCCAGCAGCCCCCACCCTCTACAGGGACTCAACACTGAAGCTTTCTTT	CASSPHPLQGLNTEAFF
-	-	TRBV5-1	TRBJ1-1	TGCGCCAGCAGCTCCCAAGGTGCCACTGAAGCTTTCTTT	CASSSQGATEAFF
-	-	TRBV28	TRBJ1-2	TGTGCCAGCACGATCGGGTCCAAACAGGGATCTGGCTACACCTTC	CASTIGSKQGSGYTF
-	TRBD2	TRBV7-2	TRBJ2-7	TGTGCCAGCAGACTCGGACTAGCGGGATCCTACGAGCAGTACTTC	CASRLGLAGSYEQYF
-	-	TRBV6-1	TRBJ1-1	TGTGCCAGCACGGAGACGCAGGGAACTGAAGCTTTCTTT	CASTETQGTEAFF
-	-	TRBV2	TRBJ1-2	TGTGCCAGCAGTGCAACGGGCCTCAATCATGGCTACACCTTC	CASSATGLNHGYTF
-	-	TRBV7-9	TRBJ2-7	TGTGCCAGCAGCTTAGCGCCCGCCAGAAACTACGAGCAGTACTTC	CASSLAPARNYEQYF
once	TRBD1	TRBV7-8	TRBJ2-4	TGTGCCAGCAGCTGGGACAGGAGGGACATTCAGTACTTC	CASSWDRRDIQYF
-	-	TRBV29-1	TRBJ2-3	TGCAGCGTTAGCCCCGGGAGCACAGATACGCAGTATTTT	CSVSPGSTDTQYF
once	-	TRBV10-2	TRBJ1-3	TGCGCCAGCAGTGTAGGACAGCCTTACTCTGGAAACACCATATATTTT	CASSVGQPYSGNTIYF
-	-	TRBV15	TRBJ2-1	TGTGCCACCAGCAGAGAGGCGGTGGGCAATGAGCAGTTCTTC	CATSREAVGNEQFF
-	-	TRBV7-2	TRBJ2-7	TGTGCCAGCAGCTTATTTGGACTGGGAGACGAGCAGTACTTC	CASSLFGLGDEQYF
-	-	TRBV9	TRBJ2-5	TGTGCCAGCAGCGTAGGACGTACAGAGACCCAGTACTTC	CASSVGRTETQYF
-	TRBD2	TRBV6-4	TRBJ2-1	TGTGCCAGCAGTGCGGATGGAGCGGGGGGGCAGTTCTTC	CASSADGAGGQFF
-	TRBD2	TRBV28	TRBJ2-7	TGTGCCAGTCTACTAGCGGGAGTCGGCAACGAGCAGTACTTC	CASLLAGVGNEQYF
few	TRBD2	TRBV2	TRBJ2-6	TGTGCCAGCAGAGAACTAGCGGGCATCTCTGGGGCCAACGTCCTGACTTTC	CASRELAGISGANVLTF
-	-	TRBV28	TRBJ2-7	TGTGCCAGCACCTTCCCTCCGGGGCACGAGCAGTACTTC	CASTFPPGHEQYF
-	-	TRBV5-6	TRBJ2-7	TGTGCCAGCAGCTTGGCCCTAGGGCTAAGCTCCTACGAGCAGTACTTC	CASSLALGLSSYEQYF
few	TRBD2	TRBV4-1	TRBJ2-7	TGCGCCAGCAGCCAAGATGTAGCGGGAGGCCCCGGTGCGCAGTACTTC	CASSQDVAGGPGAQYF
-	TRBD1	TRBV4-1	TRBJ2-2	TGCGCCAGCAGCCAGGGAACGAACAGGGGGCTAAACACCGGGGAGCTGTTTTTT	CASSQGTNRGLNTGELFF
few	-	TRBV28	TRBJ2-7	TGTGCCAGCAGTTCGGGGACGGTAGGGTACCCCTTCTACGAGCAGTACTTC	CASSSGTVGYPFYEQYF
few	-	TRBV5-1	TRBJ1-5	TGCGCCAGCCTAACAGGGTGGGGTAATCAGCCCCAGCATTTT	CASLTGWGNQPQHF
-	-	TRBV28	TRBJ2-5	TGTGCCAGCAGTCCTGGGGGTATCCGCCAAGAGACCCAGTACTTC	CASSPGGIRQETQYF
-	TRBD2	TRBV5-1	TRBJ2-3	TGCGCCAGCAGCTTGCCCTCGCTAGCGGAAACAGATACGCAGTATTTT	CASSLPSLAETDTQYF
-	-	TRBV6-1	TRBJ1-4	TGTGCCAGCTCCCGCAGTACGGTTGAAAAACTGTTTTTT	CASSRSTVEKLFF
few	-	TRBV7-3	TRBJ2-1	TGTGCCAGCAGCTTAAGTGGCGGGATCTACAATGAGCAGTTCTTC	CASSLSGGIYNEQFF